The clone carrying this T cell receptor (beta chain) appeared once. The antigen is not known. 60 Vbeta and 13 Jbeta primers were used in PCR. This table comes from immunoSEQ multiplex PCR, and its TCRdb copy is limited to in-frame clones, with some not included. The data hold about 170,000 clones, with about 85% observed a single time. V lost 1 base and J lost 5, with 12 bases in between. The CDR3 loop spans 14 amino acids. Germline CDR1 is LNHNV and CDR2 is YYDKDF (reference sequence). The source of the sample is a study of cytomegalovirus exposure and HLA in healthy donors. Whole-study findings and limits: Later analysis demonstrated an association between a missense DCLRE1C variant and TCR beta V- and J-gene trimming.

This clonotype was sampled from a boy between 2 and 10 years old in good health and CMV-seronegative. The material sequenced was PBMCs. The V call is TRBV15, the J call TRBJ2-7; D gene unclear. The CDR3 here is CATSRVWAMDEQYF. Here the CDR3 DNA reads TGTGCCACCAGCAGAGTATGGGCGATGGACGAGCAGTACTTC.